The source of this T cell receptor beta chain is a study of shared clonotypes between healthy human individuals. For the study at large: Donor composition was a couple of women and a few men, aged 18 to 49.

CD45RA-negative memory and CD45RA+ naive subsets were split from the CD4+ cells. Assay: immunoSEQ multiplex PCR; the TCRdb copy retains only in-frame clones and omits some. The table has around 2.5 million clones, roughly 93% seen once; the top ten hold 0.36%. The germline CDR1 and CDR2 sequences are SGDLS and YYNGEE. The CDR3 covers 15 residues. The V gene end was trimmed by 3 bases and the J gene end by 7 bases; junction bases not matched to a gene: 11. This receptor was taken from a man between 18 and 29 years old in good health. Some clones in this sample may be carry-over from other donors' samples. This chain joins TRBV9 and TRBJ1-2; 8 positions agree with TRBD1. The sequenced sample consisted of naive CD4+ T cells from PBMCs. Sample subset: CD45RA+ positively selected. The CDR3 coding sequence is TGTGCCAGCAGCGCTGGACAGGGCGGTATCATTGGCTACACCTTC. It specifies CASSAGQGGIIGYTF.